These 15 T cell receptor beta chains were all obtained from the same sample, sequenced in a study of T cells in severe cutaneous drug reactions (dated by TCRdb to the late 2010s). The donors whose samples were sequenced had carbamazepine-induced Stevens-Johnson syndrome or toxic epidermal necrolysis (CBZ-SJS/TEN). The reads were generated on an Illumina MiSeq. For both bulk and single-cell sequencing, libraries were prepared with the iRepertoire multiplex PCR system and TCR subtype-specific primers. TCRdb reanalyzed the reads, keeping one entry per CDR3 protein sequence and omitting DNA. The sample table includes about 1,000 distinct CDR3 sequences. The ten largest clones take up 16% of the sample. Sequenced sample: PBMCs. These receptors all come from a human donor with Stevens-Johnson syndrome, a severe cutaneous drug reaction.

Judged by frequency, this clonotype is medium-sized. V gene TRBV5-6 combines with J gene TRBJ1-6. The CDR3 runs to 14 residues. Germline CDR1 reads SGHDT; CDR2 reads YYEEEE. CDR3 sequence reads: CASSFQVLDSPLHF.

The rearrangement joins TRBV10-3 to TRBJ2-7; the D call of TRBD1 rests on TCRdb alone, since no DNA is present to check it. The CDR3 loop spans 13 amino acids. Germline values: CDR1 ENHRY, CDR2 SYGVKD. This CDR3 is CAISPSTGAEQYF.

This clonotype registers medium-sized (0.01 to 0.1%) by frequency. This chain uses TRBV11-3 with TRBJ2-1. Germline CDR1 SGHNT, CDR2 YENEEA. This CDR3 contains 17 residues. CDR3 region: CASSFILWRHPFNEQFF.

The CDR3 loop reads CSARNRDPGEQYF. The chain couples TRBV20-1 to TRBJ2-7; the D call from TCRdb, TRBD1, cannot be confirmed without DNA. The CDR3 sequence is 13 residues long. Germline CDR1 reads DFQATT; CDR2 reads SNEGSKA (reference sequence).

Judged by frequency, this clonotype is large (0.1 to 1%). The CDR3 loop reads CASSPEVIPGYGYTF. The J gene is TRBJ1-2, the V gene TRBV27; the D call of TRBD1 rests on TCRdb alone, since no DNA is present to check it. The CDR3 has 15 residues. Germline V gives CDR1 MNHEY, CDR2 SMNVEV (reference sequence).

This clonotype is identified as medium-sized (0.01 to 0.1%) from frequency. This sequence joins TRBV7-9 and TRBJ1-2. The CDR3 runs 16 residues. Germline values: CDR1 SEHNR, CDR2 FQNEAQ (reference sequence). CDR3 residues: CASSHEGTPTDYGYTF.

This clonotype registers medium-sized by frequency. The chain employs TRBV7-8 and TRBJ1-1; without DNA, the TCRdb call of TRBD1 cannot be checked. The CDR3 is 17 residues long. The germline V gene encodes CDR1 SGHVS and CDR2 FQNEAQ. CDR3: CASSLEARGLMNTEAFF.

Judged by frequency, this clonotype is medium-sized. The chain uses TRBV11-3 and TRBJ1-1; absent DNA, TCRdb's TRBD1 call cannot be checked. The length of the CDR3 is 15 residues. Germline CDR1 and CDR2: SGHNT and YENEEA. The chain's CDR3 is CASSTSRGQNTEAFF.

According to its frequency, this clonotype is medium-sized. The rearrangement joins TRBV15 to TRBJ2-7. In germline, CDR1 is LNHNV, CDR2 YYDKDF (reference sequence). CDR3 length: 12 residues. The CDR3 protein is CATSRGSYEQYF.

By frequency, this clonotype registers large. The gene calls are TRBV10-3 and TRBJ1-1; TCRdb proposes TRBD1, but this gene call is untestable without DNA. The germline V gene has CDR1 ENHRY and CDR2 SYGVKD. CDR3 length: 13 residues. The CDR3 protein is CAISGGLDTEAFF.

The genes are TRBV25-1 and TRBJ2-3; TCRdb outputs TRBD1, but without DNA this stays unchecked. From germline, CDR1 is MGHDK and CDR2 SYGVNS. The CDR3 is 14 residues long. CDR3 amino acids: CASSWGGAADTQYF.

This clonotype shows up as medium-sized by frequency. The CDR3 reads CASNLAGTTSPPYEQYF. The rearrangement uses TRBV5-1 and TRBJ2-7; lacking DNA, the TRBD1 call made by TCRdb goes unchecked. The CDR3 loop spans 17 amino acids. Looked up from germline, CDR1 is SGHRS and CDR2 is YFSETQ.

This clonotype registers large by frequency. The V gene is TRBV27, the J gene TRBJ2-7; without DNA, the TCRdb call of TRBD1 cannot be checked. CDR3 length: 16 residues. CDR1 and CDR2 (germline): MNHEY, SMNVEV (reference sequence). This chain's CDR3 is CASSPQGSGKSYEQYF.

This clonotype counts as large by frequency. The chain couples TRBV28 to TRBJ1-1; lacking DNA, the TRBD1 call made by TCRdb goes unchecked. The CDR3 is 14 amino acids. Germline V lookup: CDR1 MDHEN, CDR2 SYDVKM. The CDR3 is CASSRDREFAEAFF. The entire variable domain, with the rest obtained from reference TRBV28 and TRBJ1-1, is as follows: DVKVTQSSRYLVKRTGEKVFLECVQDMDHENMFWYRQDPGLGLRLIYFSYDVKMKEKGDIPEGYSVSREKKERFSLILESASTNQTSMYLCASSRDREFAEAFFGQGTRLTVV.

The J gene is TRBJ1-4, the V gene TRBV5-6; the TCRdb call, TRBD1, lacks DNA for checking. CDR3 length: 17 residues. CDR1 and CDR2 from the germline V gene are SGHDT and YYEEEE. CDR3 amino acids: CASQITPPGSTNEKLFF.